These 25 T cell receptor beta chains originate from one sample sequenced in a study of cytotoxic CD8 clonotypes in ibrutinib-treated CLL. Measured with immunoSEQ multiplex PCR; TCRdb has only the in-frame clones, and not every one. This table has some 70,000 clones, around nine tenths appearing once. The specimen was PBMCs, collected after 12 months of ibrutinib treatment. Receptor source: a human donor with chronic lymphocytic leukemia.

The rearrangement joins TRBV27 to TRBJ2-4, with a tentative D call TRBD2 (7 bases). V lost 2 bases, J lost 8 bases, and 16 bases lay in between. The CDR3 spans 15 residues. The V gene's germline CDR1 is MNHEY and CDR2 SMNVEV (reference sequence). The CDR3 protein is CASSLIGGRGDIQYF. Here the CDR3 DNA reads TGTGCCAGCAGTTTAATCGGGGGGCGCGGGGACATTCAGTACTTC.

The chain carries TRBV5-1 and TRBJ2-2; possibly TRBD1 for D (5 bases). This CDR3 is built from 15 residues. Germline V gives CDR1 SGHRS, CDR2 YFSETQ. Trimming took off 0 bases at V and 4 bases at J, with 10 bases between the two ends. In nucleotides, the CDR3 is TGCGCCAGCAGCTTGGACGGACAAGGCACCGGGGAGCTGTTTTTT. Its translation is CASSLDGQGTGELFF.

The chain employs TRBV5-6 and TRBJ1-4; the D is unclear. The V end was cut by 3 bases, the J end by 5 bases, with 8 bases between. The CDR3 is made up of 13 amino acids. Germline values: CDR1 SGHDT, CDR2 YYEEEE. The CDR3 region has the DNA TGTGCCAGCAGCTACGGACTCAATGAAAAACTGTTTTTT. This gives the protein CASSYGLNEKLFF. The complete variable domain, with remaining parts taken from reference TRBV5-6 and TRBJ1-4, reads DAGVTQSPTHLIKTRGQQVTLRCSPKSGHDTVSWYQQALGQGPQFIFQYYEEEERQRGNFPDRFSGHQFPNYSSELNVNALLLGDSALYLCASSYGLNEKLFFGSGTQLSVL.

The chain is built from TRBV19 and TRBJ2-2; either TRBD1 or TRBD2 may supply D (6 bases each). The ends were cut back, 6 bases at V and 3 bases at J, with 8 bases in the middle. CDR1 is LNHDA and CDR2 is SQIVND in the germline V gene (reference sequence). The CDR3 length is 13 residues. The CDR3: CASRGGYTGELFF. As DNA, the CDR3 is TGTGCCAGTAGGGGGGGCTACACCGGGGAGCTGTTTTTT.

The chain couples TRBV7-9 to TRBJ2-7; D perhaps matches TRBD1 (6 bases). The CDR3 covers 16 residues. The germline V and J ends were trimmed by 1 base and 4 bases, with 17 bases remaining between them. Germline V gene sequence: CDR1 SEHNR, CDR2 FQNEAQ (reference sequence). CDR3 DNA sequence: TGTGCCAGCAGCTTAGGGGTTCAGGACAGACCATACGAGCAGTACTTC. Amino acids: CASSLGVQDRPYEQYF.

This clone was observed a single time. The CDR3 here is CAWSAQGYINYGYTF. CDR3 DNA sequence: TGTGCCTGGAGTGCACAGGGATACATAAACTATGGCTACACCTTC. The chain is built from TRBV30 and TRBJ1-2; D might be TRBD1 (6 bases). Germline-derived CDR1 and CDR2 are GTSNPN and SVGIG (reference sequence). V was shortened by 1 base and J by 2 bases, with 14 bases between the two germline ends. This CDR3 spans 15 amino acids.

The chain uses TRBV7-2 and TRBJ1-4, with 11 nucleotides matching TRBD1. Trimming took 2 bases from V and 6 from J; bases not matched to a gene: 5. The CDR3 covers 16 residues. The germline V gene has CDR1 SGHTA and CDR2 FQGNSA. The CDR3 region has the DNA TGTGCCAGCAGCTTATTGATGGGACAGGGGGATGAAAAACTGTTTTTT. Its translation: CASSLLMGQGDEKLFF.

The chain recombines TRBV29-1 with TRBJ1-1; 8 bases fit TRBD1. The CDR3 totals 16 residues. Germline V CDR1 and CDR2: SQVTM, ANQGSEA. V was clipped by 1 base and J by 2 bases; unmatched bases: 9. Here the CDR3 DNA reads TGCAGCGTTGAAGGCCAGGGGGCCTGGATAAACACTGAAGCTTTCTTT. Translation: CSVEGQGAWINTEAFF.

The J gene is TRBJ1-3, the V gene TRBV11-2; D is unclear. Trimming cost V 0 bases and J 0 bases, with 18 bases left between them. Germline loops: CDR1 SGHAT, CDR2 FQNNGV. CDR3 length: 19 residues. The CDR3 sequence is CASSLDFDRRRLSGNTIYF. The CDR3 DNA follows: TGTGCCAGCAGCTTAGATTTTGATAGAAGGAGGCTCTCTGGAAACACCATATATTTT.

V is TRBV7-9 and J is TRBJ1-1; D is ambiguous. Trimming removed 6 bases at V and 1 base at J, with 12 bases between. Germline CDR1 is SEHNR and CDR2 is FQNEAQ (reference sequence). The CDR3 sequence is 14 residues long. CDR3 DNA: TGTGCCAGCAGTTCAGGCTTCGGGAACACTGAAGCTTTCTTT. Its protein is CASSSGFGNTEAFF.

The chain has TRBV5-6 and TRBJ2-7, with D perhaps being TRBD1 or TRBD2 (5 bases each). The CDR3 contains 14 residues. Deletions cut 4 bases from V and 2 bases from J, with 13 bases between. Per germline, CDR1 SGHDT and CDR2 YYEEEE. CDR3 residues: CASSPLTGPYEQYF. CDR3 bases: TGTGCCAGCAGCCCCTTGACGGGACCCTACGAGCAGTACTTC.

V is TRBV4-2 and J is TRBJ1-2, with a weak D call TRBD1 (5 bases). CDR1 is LGHNA, CDR2 YNFKEQ, per germline. This CDR3 comprises 16 residues. V was trimmed by 0 bases and J by 8 bases, leaving 19 bases between them. The CDR3, as DNA: TGTGCCAGCAGCCAAGATATCAGGGAGGGATATAAAGGCTACACCTTC. This codes for CASSQDIREGYKGYTF.

The V call is TRBV27, the J call TRBJ2-1, with D possibly TRBD1 on 6 matching bases. Germline values: CDR1 MNHEY, CDR2 SMNVEV (reference sequence). The V end lost 0 bases, the J end lost 6 bases, and 15 bases lay between the germline ends. The CDR3 spans 16 residues. The CDR3 nucleotides read TGTGCCAGCAGTTTATCCTCTGGGGGCGCCGGCAATGAGCAGTTCTTC. Encoded protein: CASSLSSGGAGNEQFF.

The J gene is TRBJ2-7, the V gene TRBV11-3; D gene ambiguous. Trimming took off 6 bases at V and 6 bases at J, with 9 bases between the two ends. CDR1 is SGHNT and CDR2 is YENEEA in the germline V gene. This CDR3 is built from 11 residues. CDR3 in DNA: TGTGCCAGCAGTTCTGTCGGCGAGCAGTACTTC. Translating gives CASSSVGEQYF.

The V and J genes are TRBV5-1 and TRBJ2-1; D call uncertain. CDR3 length: 13 amino acids. V was clipped by 0 bases and J by 8 bases, with 9 bases between them. CDR1 and CDR2 (germline): SGHRS, YFSETQ. The CDR3, as DNA: TGCGCCAGCAGCTTGGTTGTCCCCGATGAGCAGTTCTTC. Its translation is CASSLVVPDEQFF.

The chain is built from TRBV29-1 and TRBJ2-7; a possible D gene is TRBD2 (6 bases). Between the trimmed V and J ends, which lost 4 bases and 0 bases, there was a span of 10 bases. Germline values: CDR1 SQVTM, CDR2 ANQGSEA. The CDR3 is made up of 13 amino acids. The CDR3 sequence is CSVVDGSSYEQYF. The CDR3 DNA reads as TGCAGCGTTGTTGACGGGAGCTCCTACGAGCAGTACTTC.

J is TRBJ2-2 and V is TRBV28; maybe TRBD1 (5 bases). Germline V CDR1 and CDR2: MDHEN, SYDVKM. With 1 base removed from V and 6 bases from J, the gap between germline ends came to 15 bases. The CDR3 runs 16 residues. The CDR3 nucleotides are TGTGCCAGCAGTTTATCGGCGAAGGGGTCCGCCGGGGAGCTGTTTTTT. Translation: CASSLSAKGSAGELFF.

This rearrangement joins TRBV28 to TRBJ2-7; 7 nucleotides align to TRBD1. Germline V lookup: CDR1 MDHEN, CDR2 SYDVKM. Unmatched junction bases numbered 7, after V lost 5 bases and J lost 0 bases. The CDR3 length is 15 residues. The CDR3 spells CASSGPGQSSYEQYF. CDR3 bases: TGTGCCAGCAGTGGACCGGGACAGAGCTCCTACGAGCAGTACTTC. The full variable domain, its missing parts supplied by reference TRBV28 and TRBJ2-7, is DVKVTQSSRYLVKRTGEKVFLECVQDMDHENMFWYRQDPGLGLRLIYFSYDVKMKEKGDIPEGYSVSREKKERFSLILESASTNQTSMYLCASSGPGQSSYEQYFGPGTRLTVT.

This clone occurred once. The chain employs TRBV19 and TRBJ1-5; 7 positions agree with TRBD1. CDR3 length: 15 residues. Germline V gives CDR1 LNHDA, CDR2 SQIVND (reference sequence). V lost 2 bases to trimming and J lost 0 bases; unmatched junction nucleotides: 1. The DNA for the CDR3 is TGTGCCAGTAGTATAACAGGGGATAGCAATCAGCCCCAGCATTTT. Its protein product is CASSITGDSNQPQHF.

The chain combines TRBV2 with TRBJ2-1; D is uncertain. Germline lookup yields CDR1 SNHLY and CDR2 FYNNEI. V lost 6 bases and J 7 bases, leaving 10 bases between the germline ends. This CDR3 region has 12 residues. The CDR3 reads CASSRTWNEQFF. DNA of the CDR3: TGTGCCAGCAGCCGAACTTGGAATGAGCAGTTCTTC.

The chain is built from TRBV9 and TRBJ1-1, with D perhaps matching TRBD1 (6 bases). Germline V gene data show CDR1 as SGDLS and CDR2 as YYNGEE. The CDR3 covers 15 residues. Trimming left V 3 bases short and J 4 bases short, with 16 bases between. As DNA, the CDR3 is TGTGCCAGCAGCGCGGAAATGGGAGGGGGCACTGAAGCTTTCTTT. Its protein is CASSAEMGGGTEAFF. The variable domain in full, completed from reference TRBV9 and TRBJ1-1, reads DSGVTQTPKHLITATGQRVTLRCSPRSGDLSVYWYQQSLDQGLQFLIQYYNGEERAKGNILERFSAQQFPDLHSELNLSSLELGDSALYFCASSAEMGGGTEAFFGQGTRLTVV.

V gene TRBV9 combines with J gene TRBJ1-2; TRBD1 matches 11 bases. The length of the CDR3 is 17 residues. Germline CDR1 SGDLS, CDR2 YYNGEE. V dropped 3 bases and J dropped 5; count of bases not matched to a gene: 12. This CDR3 reads CASSADRGQLSRYGYTF. CDR3 bases: TGTGCCAGCAGCGCGGACAGGGGGCAGTTAAGTAGGTATGGCTACACCTTC.

This clone was observed a handful of times. The chain recombines TRBV18 with TRBJ2-2, with D uncertain. In germline, CDR1 is KGHSH, CDR2 LQKENI. The ends were cut back, 3 bases at V and 6 bases at J, with 8 bases in the middle. The CDR3 is 13 residues long. CDR3 sequence (DNA): TGTGCCAGCTCACCGTCAACGTCCGGGGAGCTGTTTTTT. Translating gives CASSPSTSGELFF.

In DNA, the CDR3 is TGTGCCAGCAGTTACTCGCCAAGGACGAACACCGGGGAGCTGTTTTTT. The encoded protein is CASSYSPRTNTGELFF. This chain joins TRBV6-5 and TRBJ2-2; D is ambiguous. Trimming pared 0 bases from V and 0 bases from J, leaving 8 bases between. The CDR3 is 16 residues long. Germline assignment: CDR1 MNHEY and CDR2 SVGAGI.

V and J are TRBV11-3 and TRBJ2-7; D unresolved. Germline assignment: CDR1 SGHNT and CDR2 YENEEA. V lost 6 bases, J lost 3 bases, and 18 bases lay in between. CDR3 length: 15 residues. CDR3 DNA sequence: TGTGCCAGCAGGTTCTCGGGTCTAAGCCACTACGAGCAGTACTTC. It yields the protein CASRFSGLSHYEQYF.